Following are 10 T cell receptor beta chains from one sample sequenced in a study of OX40 agonist ivuxolimab in advanced cancers. Libraries were prepared by immunoSEQ multiplex PCR; TCRdb keeps only in-frame clonotypes and omits some of them. This table holds 65,000 to 80,000 clones, 92% found once. The input for sequencing was CD4+ or CD8+ T cells sorted from blood, taken in a trial of the OX40 agonist ivuxolimab. These receptor sequences come from an adult with an advanced solid tumor such as melanoma, head and neck, liver or kidney cancer.

The V gene is TRBV11-2, the J gene TRBJ2-7; TRBD2 might be the D (6 bases). V dropped 5 bases and J dropped 5 bases, with 16 bases sitting between them. Germline assignment: CDR1 SGHAT and CDR2 FQNNGV. The CDR3 sequence is 14 residues long. CDR3 DNA: TGTGCCAGCAGCCCGGGACTGCCAGATAACGAGCAGTACTTC. This sequence encodes CASSPGLPDNEQYF.

The V and J genes are TRBV13 and TRBJ2-7; possibly TRBD1 for D (5 bases). V lost 0 bases and J lost 4, with 10 bases in between. Germline V gene data show CDR1 as PRHDT and CDR2 as FYEKMQ (reference sequence). This CDR3 is 14 amino acids long. CDR3 residues: CASSLGRTSYEQYF. For the CDR3, the DNA is TGTGCCAGCAGCTTAGGTCGGACAAGTTACGAGCAGTACTTC.

In this sample, this clone turned up once. The chain employs TRBV10-1 and TRBJ2-1; 8 positions agree with TRBD2. Germline loops: CDR1 WNHNN, CDR2 SYGVQD (reference sequence). Trimming cost V 5 bases and J 10 bases; bases outside gene matches: 7. The CDR3 is 13 amino acids. In nucleotides, the CDR3 is TGCGCCAGCAGTTATACTAGCGGATGGGAGCAGTTCTTC. It translates to CASSYTSGWEQFF.

The chain recombines TRBV18 with TRBJ1-1, with D hard to call. The CDR3 totals 15 residues. CDR1 is KGHSH and CDR2 is LQKENI in the germline V gene. V shed 3 bases and J shed 1 base, with 12 bases lying between them. This chain's CDR3 is CASSPDSDSNTEAFF. The CDR3 coding sequence is TGTGCCAGCTCACCTGACTCGGATTCGAACACTGAAGCTTTCTTT.

This chain connects TRBV27 to TRBJ2-3; 8 bases match TRBD1. Germline V gene sequence: CDR1 MNHEY, CDR2 SMNVEV (reference sequence). J was trimmed by 1 base and V by 4 bases; bases with no gene match: 10. CDR3 length: 17 residues. The CDR3 nucleotides read TGTGCCAGCAGTTCTCACCCCCCAGGGGGCGGCACAGATACGCAGTATTTT. It encodes CASSSHPPGGGTDTQYF.

Here the CDR3 reads CASSSDREIYQETQYF. CDR3 coding DNA: TGCGCCAGCAGTTCGGACAGGGAGATTTACCAAGAGACCCAGTACTTC. The rearrangement uses TRBV5-1 and TRBJ2-5; 8 bases line up with TRBD1. The CDR3 spans 16 residues. J gave up 0 bases and V 5 bases, and 9 bases lay outside the gene matches. From germline, CDR1 is SGHRS and CDR2 YFSETQ.

CDR3 region: CASSLPGLAGAPGGELFF. The DNA of the CDR3 is TGTGCCAGCAGTTTACCCGGACTAGCGGGGGCTCCGGGCGGGGAGCTGTTTTTT. The genes are TRBV5-4 and TRBJ2-2, with 13 positions matching TRBD2. This CDR3 region has 18 residues. V gave up 5 bases and J gave up 7 bases; unmatched junction bases: 14. Germline V gene data show CDR1 as SGHNT and CDR2 as YYREEE (reference sequence).

The rearrangement uses TRBV2 and TRBJ1-2, with a weak D call TRBD1 (6 bases). V was clipped by 7 bases and J by 4 bases, with 22 bases between them. This CDR3 has 16 amino acids. CDR1 is SNHLY, CDR2 FYNNEI, per germline. CDR3 loop: CASKTVGGGTGYGYTF. The CDR3 region has the DNA TGTGCCAGCAAAACCGTAGGGGGGGGCACTGGCTATGGCTACACCTTC.

This clone was picked up a small number of times. V and J are TRBV10-3 and TRBJ2-7; tentative D call: TRBD1 (5 bases). V was pared by 10 bases and J by 5 bases, with 12 bases between. The germline V gene encodes CDR1 ENHRY and CDR2 SYGVKD. This CDR3 is built from 11 residues. CDR3 sequence (DNA): TGTGCCACCAGGGTCCAGGACGAGCAGTACTTC. Residues: CATRVQDEQYF.

V gene TRBV19 combines with J gene TRBJ1-1; TRBD1 might be the D (5 bases). The germline gives CDR1 LNHDA, CDR2 SQIVND (reference sequence). Trimming cost V 1 base and J 4 bases, with 10 bases left between them. CDR3 size: 14 residues. The CDR3 coding sequence is TGTGCCAGTAGTATAGCCCAGGGAATCACTGAAGCTTTCTTT. This encodes CASSIAQGITEAFF. The whole variable domain, filled in from reference TRBV19 and TRBJ1-1, reads DGGITQSPKYLFRKEGQNVTLSCEQNLNHDAMYWYRQDPGQGLRLIYYSQIVNDFQKGDIAEGYSVSREKKESFPLTVTSAQKNPTAFYLCASSIAQGITEAFFGQGTRLTVV.